This T cell receptor beta chain was profiled in a study of cytomegalovirus exposure and HLA in healthy donors. The ends were cut back, 4 bases at V and 4 bases at J, with 8 bases in the middle. This CDR3 is 13 amino acids long. The V gene's germline CDR1 is MGHRA and CDR2 YSYEKL. PCR amplification relied on 60 Vbeta primers (plus 13 Jbeta primers). Profiled with immunoSEQ multiplex PCR; TCRdb holds only in-frame clones, not every one. The table records about 200,000 clones, around 76% of them present only once. General observations from the study: High sensitivity and specificity were reportedly achieved when the classifier diagnosed cytomegalovirus status. A later analysis linked a missense DCLRE1C variant to TCR beta V- and J-gene trimming. Sequencing likely produced, as an artifact, a cluster of highly shared sequence variants. An analysis was carried out later, and it reportedly showed fewer N-insertions in an Asian-associated ancestry cluster than the approximately 700-donor mean.

As concerns this clone: Its antigen is undetermined.

This receptor was taken from a man aged 30-40 years in good health and CMV-seronegative. The sample consisted of PBMCs. The chain carries TRBV4-1 and TRBJ1-5; D remains ambiguous. The CDR3 nucleotides are TGCGCCAGCAGCCCGACACCAAATCAGCCCCAGCATTTT. It translates to CASSPTPNQPQHF.